This entry is about one T cell receptor (beta chain). The data belong to a study of control samples from healthy donors and cancer patients. Germline-derived CDR1 and CDR2 are MNHEY and SVGAGI. The CDR3 sequence is 14 residues long. V gave up 6 bases and J gave up 7 bases, with 13 bases separating them. Assay: immunoSEQ multiplex PCR; the TCRdb copy retains only in-frame clones and omits some. The table lists 130,000 to 150,000 clones, over 90% of them singletons, with 13% to 15% in the top ten. The sample comprised PBMCs. This clonotype originated in a man in his sixties with colorectal cancer. The chain couples TRBV6-5 to TRBJ1-6; TRBD1 might be the D (6 bases). The CDR3 nucleotides read TGTGCCAGCAGGCCAGGGGTAGAGAATTCACCCCTCCACTTT. Its protein is CASRPGVENSPLHF.